Below are 18 T cell receptor beta chains sequenced from a single sample in a study of a mutant IDH1 vaccine in newly diagnosed glioma. Time point noted: week 23, last vaccination. In every dose of vaccine, 300 ug of mutant IDH1 20-mer peptide was given alongside topical imiquimod. Their specific antigens are unknown. Clones were sequenced by immunoSEQ multiplex PCR, and TCRdb holds only the in-frame ones, with some missing. The sample contains around 34,000 clones, approximately 80% of which appear only once. The specimen comprised PBMCs, sampled from a glioma patient whose treatment included an IDH1 peptide vaccine. These receptors all come from a man aged 40-49 years with glioma.

This clone was seen more than once but under ten times. The rearrangement links TRBV21-1 to TRBJ2-7. TRBV21-1 is a pseudogene locus. CDR3 size: 14 residues. The CDR3 loop is CASSPEGHSYEQYF. CDR3 coding DNA: TGTGCCAGCAGCCCCGAGGGGCACAGCTACGAGCAGTACTTC.

This clone has a single count. The chain links TRBV10-2 to TRBJ1-6; D perhaps matches TRBD1 (5 bases). Germline lookup yields CDR1 WSHSY and CDR2 SAAADI. This CDR3 is 14 amino acids long. Trimming stripped 4 bases from V and 6 bases from J, with 10 bases between. CDR3 residues: CASSGRTFNSPLHF. In nucleotides, the CDR3 is TGCGCCAGCAGTGGACGGACATTTAATTCACCCCTCCACTTT.

The J gene is TRBJ2-2, the V gene TRBV11-3; D is undetermined. The CDR3 is made up of 12 amino acids. Germline assignment: CDR1 SGHNT and CDR2 YENEEA. Trimming took 3 bases from V and 6 from J, leaving 5 bases between them. The CDR3 bases are TGTGCCAGCAGCTTGGTCGCCGGGGAGCTGTTTTTT. Its translation: CASSLVAGELFF.

The V call is TRBV19, the J call TRBJ2-6; TRBD1 matches at 7 bases. There are 21 residues in the CDR3. Germline V gene data show CDR1 as LNHDA and CDR2 as SQIVND (reference sequence). V dropped 5 bases and J dropped 0; count of bases not matched to a gene: 19. CDR3 nucleotide sequence: TGTGCCAGTAGTCTCCCCCCCCGGACAGGCGCCCTCCTCTCTGGGGCCAACGTCCTGACTTTC. Amino acids: CASSLPPRTGALLSGANVLTF.

The chain is built from TRBV29-1 and TRBJ2-3, with 7 nucleotides matching TRBD1. Looked up from germline, CDR1 is SQVTM and CDR2 is ANQGSEA. V gave up 5 bases and J gave up 0 bases; unmatched junction bases: 2. This CDR3 comprises 13 residues. CDR3 DNA: TGCAGCGTTTGGACAGGTAGCACAGATACGCAGTATTTT. Protein product: CSVWTGSTDTQYF.

This clone occurred a few times. This sequence joins TRBV29-1 and TRBJ2-7, with a weak D call TRBD1 (5 bases). The CDR3 is made up of 14 amino acids. The germline V gene has CDR1 SQVTM and CDR2 ANQGSEA. V lost 1 base, J lost 4 bases, and 14 bases lay in between. In DNA, the CDR3 is TGCAGCGTTGAAGCGGCCAGGGATTGGTACGAGCAGTACTTC. This sequence encodes CSVEAARDWYEQYF.

For the CDR3, the DNA is TGTGCCAGCAGCTGGCTAGGGTTATCGCAGCAGTTCTTC. Its protein product is CASSWLGLSQQFF. V and J are TRBV7-3 and TRBJ2-1; no clear D. Trimming took 4 bases from V and 11 from J, leaving 15 bases between them. Germline V gene lookup returns CDR1 SGHTA and CDR2 FQGTGA. CDR3 length: 13 residues.

The gene calls are TRBV11-2 and TRBJ2-3; D not resolved. The CDR3 has 12 residues. Trimming took off 1 base at V and 7 bases at J, with 6 bases between the two ends. Germline V gene data show CDR1 as SGHAT and CDR2 as FQNNGV. The CDR3 loop reads CASSLVENTQYF. In nucleotides, the CDR3 is TGTGCCAGCAGCTTAGTGGAGAATACGCAGTATTTT.

The rearrangement links TRBV2 to TRBJ2-7; the D gene could be TRBD1 or TRBD2 (6 bases each). The germline V and J ends were trimmed by 2 bases and 2 bases, with 10 bases remaining between them. CDR3 length equals 14 residues. In germline, CDR1 is SNHLY, CDR2 FYNNEI. As DNA, the CDR3 is TGTGCCAGCAGTGAATTGGGGGGCCCCTACGAGCAGTACTTC. Its protein product is CASSELGGPYEQYF.

This chain uses TRBV29-1 with TRBJ1-2, with TRBD1 matching 9 bases. CDR1 is SQVTM, CDR2 ANQGSEA, per germline. V was pared by 0 bases and J by 7 bases, with 3 bases of the junction left unmatched. The CDR3 is 13 amino acids. The CDR3, as DNA: TGCAGCGTTGAAGAACAGGGGGCGGGTGGCTACACCTTC. This codes for CSVEEQGAGGYTF. Drawing the rest from reference TRBV29-1 and TRBJ1-2, the complete variable domain is SAVISQKPSRDICQRGTSLTIQCQVDSQVTMMFWYRQQPGQSLTLIATANQGSEATYESGFVIDKFPISRPNLTFSTLTVSNMSPEDSSIYLCSVEEQGAGGYTFGSGTRLTVV.

The J gene is TRBJ2-7, the V gene TRBV11-2, with 9 nucleotides matching TRBD2. CDR3 length: 16 residues. V gave up 1 base and J gave up 4 bases; unmatched junction bases: 8. Germline values: CDR1 SGHAT, CDR2 FQNNGV. The CDR3: CASSLVGSGGGYEQYF. The CDR3 DNA reads as TGTGCCAGCAGCTTAGTTGGTAGCGGGGGCGGATACGAGCAGTACTTC.

This rearrangement joins TRBV29-1 to TRBJ2-3; 9 bases align to TRBD2. CDR3 size: 14 residues. Looked up from germline, CDR1 is SQVTM and CDR2 is ANQGSEA. V shed 7 bases, J shed 0 bases, and the junction held 5 bases outside the gene matches. The CDR3 reads CSAIAGESTDTQYF. Here the CDR3 DNA reads TGCAGCGCCATAGCGGGGGAGAGCACAGATACGCAGTATTTT.

The chain carries TRBV30 and TRBJ1-5, with a weak D call TRBD1 (6 bases). Germline V gene lookup returns CDR1 GTSNPN and CDR2 SVGIG (reference sequence). The CDR3 runs to 15 residues. Trimming took off 1 base at V and 3 bases at J, with 13 bases between the two ends. The CDR3 is CAWSGGGGLNQPQHF. CDR3 coding DNA: TGTGCCTGGAGTGGCGGTGGGGGGCTCAATCAGCCCCAGCATTTT.

V usage is TRBV6-4 and J usage is TRBJ2-3, with 8 bases that match TRBD1. The CDR3 extends over 15 amino acids. With V trimmed by 2 bases and J by 3 bases, 4 bases remained unmatched. The germline CDR1 and CDR2 sequences are MRHNA and SNTAGT. DNA of the CDR3: TGTGCCAGCAGTGACGCAGGGGGCGCGACAGATACGCAGTATTTT. Translation gives CASSDAGGATDTQYF.

This rearrangement joins TRBV5-4 to TRBJ1-2; D is uncertain. V was pared by 0 bases and J by 2 bases, with 5 bases between. Germline V lookup: CDR1 SGHNT, CDR2 YYREEE (reference sequence). CDR3 length equals 13 residues. As DNA, the CDR3 is TGTGCCAGCAGCTTGGGAGGGAACTATGGCTACACCTTC. This gives the protein CASSLGGNYGYTF.

The V and J genes are TRBV28 and TRBJ2-5, with a possible D match to TRBD2 (6 bases). With 2 bases removed from V and 2 bases from J, the gap between germline ends came to 12 bases. The CDR3 length is 15 residues. Germline values: CDR1 MDHEN, CDR2 SYDVKM. In nucleotides, the CDR3 is TGTGCCAGCAGTTTACCCTTGGCGGGACAAGAGACCCAGTACTTC. Protein: CASSLPLAGQETQYF.

This clone showed up just a few times. The genes are TRBV19 and TRBJ1-5; D uncertain. V lost 2 bases and J 3 bases, leaving 8 bases between the germline ends. The germline V gene encodes CDR1 LNHDA and CDR2 SQIVND (reference sequence). This CDR3 region has 14 residues. The CDR3 DNA is TGTGCCAGTAGTATAATAGGAGACAATCAGCCCCAGCATTTT. It encodes CASSIIGDNQPQHF.

The chain recombines TRBV7-2 with TRBJ2-6, with no clear D. In germline, CDR1 is SGHTA, CDR2 FQGNSA. V lost 3 bases and J 12 bases, leaving 9 bases between the germline ends. The CDR3 loop spans 12 amino acids. The CDR3 nucleotides are TGTGCCAGCAGCTTCGACTGGGGCGTCCTGACTTTC. Encoded protein: CASSFDWGVLTF.